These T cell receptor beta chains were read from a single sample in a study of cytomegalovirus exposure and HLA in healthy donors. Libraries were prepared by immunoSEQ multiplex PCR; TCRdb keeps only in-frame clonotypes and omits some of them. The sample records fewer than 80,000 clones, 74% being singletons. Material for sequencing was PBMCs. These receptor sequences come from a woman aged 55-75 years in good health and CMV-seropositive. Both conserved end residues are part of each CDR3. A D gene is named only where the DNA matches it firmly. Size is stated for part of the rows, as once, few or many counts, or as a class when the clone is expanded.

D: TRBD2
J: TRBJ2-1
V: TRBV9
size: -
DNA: TGTGCCAGCAGCGCGGGACTAGCGACCCTCAATGAGCAGTTCTTC
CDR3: CASSAGLATLNEQFF

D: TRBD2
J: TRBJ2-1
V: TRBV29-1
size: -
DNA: TGCAGCGTCGAAAGACTAGCGGGGGGGAGTGAGCAGTTCTTC
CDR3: CSVERLAGGSEQFF

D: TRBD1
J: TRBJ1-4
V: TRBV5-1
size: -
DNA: TGCGCCAGCAGCTCCAGGGGGTGGGGTGAAAAACTGTTTTTT
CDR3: CASSSRGWGEKLFF

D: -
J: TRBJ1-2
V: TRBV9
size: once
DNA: TGTGCCAGCAGCGTAGCAGGGAACTATGGCTACACCTTC
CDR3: CASSVAGNYGYTF

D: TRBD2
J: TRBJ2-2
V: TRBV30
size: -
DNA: TGTGCCTGGAGTGGCCTAGCGGGGGGCAACACCGGGGAGCTGTTTTTT
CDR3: CAWSGLAGGNTGELFF

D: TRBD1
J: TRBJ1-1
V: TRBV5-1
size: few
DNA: TGCGCCAGCAGCTTGGGGACAGGGGGAATTGAGGCTTTCTTT
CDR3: CASSLGTGGIEAFF

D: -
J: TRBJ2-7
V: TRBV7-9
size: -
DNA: TGTGCCAGCAGGACTGGGGCGTACGAGCAGTACTTC
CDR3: CASRTGAYEQYF

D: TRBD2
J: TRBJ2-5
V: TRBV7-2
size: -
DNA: TGTGCCAGCAGCTTAGCTAGCGGGTTACGACTGGAGACCCAGTACTTC
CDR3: CASSLASGLRLETQYF

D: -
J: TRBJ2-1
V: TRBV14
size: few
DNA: TGTGCCAGCAGCCTCATCGATCAGTCATACAATGAGCAGTTCTTC
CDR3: CASSLIDQSYNEQFF

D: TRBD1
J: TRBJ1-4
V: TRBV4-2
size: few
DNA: TGTGCCAGCAGCCATGTTCCCGGGACAGGGAGTAATGAAAAACTGTTTTTT
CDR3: CASSHVPGTGSNEKLFF

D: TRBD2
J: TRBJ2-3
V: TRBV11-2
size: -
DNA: TGTGCCAGCAGCTTAGTTCTAGCGGGGGACACAGATACGCAGTATTTT
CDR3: CASSLVLAGDTDTQYF

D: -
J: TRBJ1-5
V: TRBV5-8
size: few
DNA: TGTGCCAGCAGCCCGGGGACAATTCGCACGAGCAATCAGCCCCAGCATTTT
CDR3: CASSPGTIRTSNQPQHF

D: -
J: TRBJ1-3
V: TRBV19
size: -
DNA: TGTGCCAGTACCACCATGTGGGGGGGCTCTGGAAACACCATATATTTT
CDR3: CASTTMWGGSGNTIYF

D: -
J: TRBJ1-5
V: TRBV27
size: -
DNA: TGTGCCAGCAGAAGACTGGAAGGGGGCAATCAGCCCCAGCATTTT
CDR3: CASRRLEGGNQPQHF

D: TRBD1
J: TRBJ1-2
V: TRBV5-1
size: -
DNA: TGCGCCAGCAGCTTACAGGGGGCGATGGACTATGGCTACACCTTC
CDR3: CASSLQGAMDYGYTF

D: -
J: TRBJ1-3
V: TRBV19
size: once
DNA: TGTGCCAGTAGTACTACAGGAGCCTCTGGAAACACCATATATTTT
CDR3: CASSTTGASGNTIYF

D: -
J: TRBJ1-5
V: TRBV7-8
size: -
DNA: TGTGCCAGCAGCCAAGGAGGGCAGCCCCAGCATTTT
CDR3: CASSQGGQPQHF

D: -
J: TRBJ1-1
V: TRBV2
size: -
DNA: TGTGCCAGCAGTCAACAGGGCCAAGCTTTCTTT
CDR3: CASSQQGQAFF

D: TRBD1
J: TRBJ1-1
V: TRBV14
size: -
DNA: TGTGCCAGCAGCCAAAGGGACAGTGTAGTTACTGAAGCTTTCTTT
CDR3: CASSQRDSVVTEAFF

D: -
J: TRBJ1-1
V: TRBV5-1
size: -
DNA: TGCGCCAGTCTACTACAGGGAACGAACACTGAAGCTTTCTTT
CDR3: CASLLQGTNTEAFF

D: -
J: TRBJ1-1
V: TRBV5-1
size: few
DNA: TGCGCCAGCAGCTTGGCGAGTAACCTGAACACTGAAGCTTTCTTT
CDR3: CASSLASNLNTEAFF

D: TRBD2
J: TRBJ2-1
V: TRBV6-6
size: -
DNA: TGTGCCAGCAGTTACTCGATCCTAGCGGAAAACAATGAGCAGTTCTTC
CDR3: CASSYSILAENNEQFF

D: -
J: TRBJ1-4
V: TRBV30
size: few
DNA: TGTGCCTGGAGTTGGGGGGGTGAAAAACTGTTTTTT
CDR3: CAWSWGGEKLFF

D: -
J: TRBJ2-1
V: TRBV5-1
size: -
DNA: TGCGCCAGCAGCATGGAAGAGAGGTCCTACAATGAGCAGTTCTTC
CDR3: CASSMEERSYNEQFF

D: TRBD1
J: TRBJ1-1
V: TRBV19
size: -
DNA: TGTGCCAGTAGCGCAGGGGGGCCTGAAGCTTTCTTT
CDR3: CASSAGGPEAFF

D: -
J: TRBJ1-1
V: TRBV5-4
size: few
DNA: TGTGCCAGCAGTTTGCCAAAGAGAGGGAACACTGAAGCTTTCTTT
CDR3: CASSLPKRGNTEAFF

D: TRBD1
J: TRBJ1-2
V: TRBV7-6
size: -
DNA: TGTGCCAGCAGCTTAATGGGACAGCCTTCCGGTGGCTACACCTTC
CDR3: CASSLMGQPSGGYTF

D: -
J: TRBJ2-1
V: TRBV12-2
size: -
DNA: TGTGCAAGTCGCTTAGAAGGGGGCGCTCACGATGAGCAGTTCTTC
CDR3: CASRLEGGAHDEQFF

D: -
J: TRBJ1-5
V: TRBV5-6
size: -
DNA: TGTGCCAGCAGCTTTACGGGAAGCAATCAGCCCCAGCATTTT
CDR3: CASSFTGSNQPQHF

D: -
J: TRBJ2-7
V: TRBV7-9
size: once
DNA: TGTGCCAGCAGCTTAGAAAGGGGATCCTACGAGCAGTACTTC
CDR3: CASSLERGSYEQYF

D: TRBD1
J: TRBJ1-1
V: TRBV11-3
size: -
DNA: TGTGCCAGCAGCTTACAGGGGGACACTGAAGCTTTCTTT
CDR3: CASSLQGDTEAFF

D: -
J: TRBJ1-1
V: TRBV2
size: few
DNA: TGTGCCAGCACTGGCCAGGGGCACGCGAACACTGAAGCTTTCTTT
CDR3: CASTGQGHANTEAFF

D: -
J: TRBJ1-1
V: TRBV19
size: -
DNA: TGTGCCAGTACCCAACAGGGTGGCACTGAAGCTTTCTTT
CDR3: CASTQQGGTEAFF

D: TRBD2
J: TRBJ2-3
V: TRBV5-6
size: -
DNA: TGTGCCAGCAGCTTGGCTAGCGGGGGGCGTACAGATACGCAGTATTTT
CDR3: CASSLASGGRTDTQYF

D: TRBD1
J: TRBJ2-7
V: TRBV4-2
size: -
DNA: TGTGCCAGCAGCCAAAGGGTGGGGACAGGGGCCTACGAGCAGTACTTC
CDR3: CASSQRVGTGAYEQYF

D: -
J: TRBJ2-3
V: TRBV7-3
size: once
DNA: TGTGCCAGCAGCGGGGGGTCCACAGATACGCAGTATTTT
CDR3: CASSGGSTDTQYF

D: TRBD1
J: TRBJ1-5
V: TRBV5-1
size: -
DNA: TGCGCCAGCAGCTTGGATGGACAGGGCAATCAGCCCCAGCATTTT
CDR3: CASSLDGQGNQPQHF

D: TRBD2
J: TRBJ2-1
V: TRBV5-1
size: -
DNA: TGCGCCAGCAGCTTGACCGGGGGGGGCGAGGGTGAGCAGTTCTTC
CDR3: CASSLTGGGEGEQFF

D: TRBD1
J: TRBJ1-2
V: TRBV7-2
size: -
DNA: TGTGCCAGCAGCTTAGGACAGGGAGGCTATGGCTACACCTTC
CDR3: CASSLGQGGYGYTF

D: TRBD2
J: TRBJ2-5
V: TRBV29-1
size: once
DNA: TGCAGCGTTGTCTACCTAGCGGGGGGGCAGACATTTGGTTTAGAGACCCAGTACTTC
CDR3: CSVVYLAGGQTFGLETQYF

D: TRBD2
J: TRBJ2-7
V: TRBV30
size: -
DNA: TGTGCCTGGACCAAGGGACTAGCGGGAGTGGTCGAGCAGTACTTC
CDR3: CAWTKGLAGVVEQYF

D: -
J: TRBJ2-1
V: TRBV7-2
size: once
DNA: TGTGCCAGCAGCCGCCAACTAGCTGTAGCCTACAATGAGCAGTTCTTC
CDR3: CASSRQLAVAYNEQFF

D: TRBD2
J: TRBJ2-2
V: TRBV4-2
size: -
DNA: TGTGCCAGCAGCCAAGGACGGGGGGACGACACCGGGGAGCTGTTTTTT
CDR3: CASSQGRGDDTGELFF

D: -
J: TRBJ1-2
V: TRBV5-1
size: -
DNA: TGCGCCAGCAGCTTGGCGGTCAGGGAAGGCTATGGCTACACCTTC
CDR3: CASSLAVREGYGYTF

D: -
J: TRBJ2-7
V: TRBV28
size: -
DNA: TGTGCCAGCAGCCCCGCCGGGTCAGGACACCAATACGAGCAGTACTTC
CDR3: CASSPAGSGHQYEQYF

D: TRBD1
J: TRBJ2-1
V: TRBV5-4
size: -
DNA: TGTGCCAGCAGCTACCGACAGGGGGGGTACAATGAGCAGTTCTTC
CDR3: CASSYRQGGYNEQFF

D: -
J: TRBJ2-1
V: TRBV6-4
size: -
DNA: TGTGCCAGCAGTGACTCTGAGGGGGATTACAATGAGCAGTTCTTC
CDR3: CASSDSEGDYNEQFF

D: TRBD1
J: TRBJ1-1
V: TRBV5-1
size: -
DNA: TGCGCCAGCAGCTTTACGACAGGGGGCACTGAAGCTTTCTTT
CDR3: CASSFTTGGTEAFF

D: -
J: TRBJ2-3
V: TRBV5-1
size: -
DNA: TGCGCCAGCAGCTTGGGACGGCTCGGGGGAACTAGCACAGATACGCAGTATTTT
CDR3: CASSLGRLGGTSTDTQYF

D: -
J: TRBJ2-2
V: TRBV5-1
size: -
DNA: TGCGCCAGCAGCTTGCCGGACACCACCGGGGAGCTGTTTTTT
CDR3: CASSLPDTTGELFF

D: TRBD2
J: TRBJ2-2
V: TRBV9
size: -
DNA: TGTGCCAGCAGCGAAACTAGCGGGGGGGCCCGCGGCGGGGAGCTGTTTTTT
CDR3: CASSETSGGARGGELFF

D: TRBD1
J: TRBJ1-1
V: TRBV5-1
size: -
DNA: TGCGCCAGCAGCTTGACCTGGACAGGGGGGGGAACTGAAGCTTTCTTT
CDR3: CASSLTWTGGGTEAFF

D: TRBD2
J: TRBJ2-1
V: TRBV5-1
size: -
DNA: TGCGCCAGCAGTCCGGGACTAGCGGGAGACCTCTCCTACAATGAGCAGTTCTTC
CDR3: CASSPGLAGDLSYNEQFF

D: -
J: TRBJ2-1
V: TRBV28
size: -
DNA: TGTGCCAGCAGTCCTCCAACAGGGTGGTACGACAATGAGCAGTTCTTC
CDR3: CASSPPTGWYDNEQFF